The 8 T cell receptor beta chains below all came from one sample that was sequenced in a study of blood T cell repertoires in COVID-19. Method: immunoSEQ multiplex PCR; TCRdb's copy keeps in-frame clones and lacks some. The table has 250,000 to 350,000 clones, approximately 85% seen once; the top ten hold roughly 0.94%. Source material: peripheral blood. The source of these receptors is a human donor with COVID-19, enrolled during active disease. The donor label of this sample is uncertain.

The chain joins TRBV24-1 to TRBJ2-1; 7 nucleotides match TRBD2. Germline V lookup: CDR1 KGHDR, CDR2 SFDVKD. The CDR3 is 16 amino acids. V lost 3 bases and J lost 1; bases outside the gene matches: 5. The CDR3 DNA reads TGTGCCACCAGTGATGACCTAGCGGAGTCCTACAATGAGCAGTTCTTC. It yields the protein CATSDDLAESYNEQFF.

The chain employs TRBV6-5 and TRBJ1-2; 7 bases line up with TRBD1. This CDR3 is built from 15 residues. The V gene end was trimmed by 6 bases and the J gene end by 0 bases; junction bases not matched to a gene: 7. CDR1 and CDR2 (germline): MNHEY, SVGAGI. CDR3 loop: CASRYRDRANYGYTF. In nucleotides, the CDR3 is TGTGCCAGCAGATACCGGGACAGAGCTAACTATGGCTACACCTTC.

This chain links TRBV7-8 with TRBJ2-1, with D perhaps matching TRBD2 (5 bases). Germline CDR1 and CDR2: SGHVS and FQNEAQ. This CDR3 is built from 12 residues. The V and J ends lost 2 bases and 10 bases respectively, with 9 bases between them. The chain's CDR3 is CASSLLAREQFF. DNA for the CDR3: TGTGCCAGCAGCTTACTAGCTCGGGAGCAGTTCTTC.

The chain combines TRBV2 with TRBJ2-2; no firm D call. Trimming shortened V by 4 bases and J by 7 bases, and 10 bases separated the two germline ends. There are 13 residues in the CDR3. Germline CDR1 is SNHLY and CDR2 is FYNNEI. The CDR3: CASSGGPHGELFF. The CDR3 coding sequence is TGTGCCAGCAGTGGAGGCCCCCACGGGGAGCTGTTTTTT.

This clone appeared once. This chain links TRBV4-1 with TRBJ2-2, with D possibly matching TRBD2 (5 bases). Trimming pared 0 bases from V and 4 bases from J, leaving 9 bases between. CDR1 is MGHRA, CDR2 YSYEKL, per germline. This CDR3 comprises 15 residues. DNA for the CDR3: TGCGCCAGCAGCCAAGAAGGACTGATCACCGGGGAGCTGTTTTTT. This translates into CASSQEGLITGELFF.

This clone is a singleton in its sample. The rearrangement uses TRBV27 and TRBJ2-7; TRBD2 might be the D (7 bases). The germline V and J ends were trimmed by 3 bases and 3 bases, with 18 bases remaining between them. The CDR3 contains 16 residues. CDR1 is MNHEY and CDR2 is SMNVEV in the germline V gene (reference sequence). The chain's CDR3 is CASSFRFGGGGYEQYF. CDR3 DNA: TGTGCCAGCAGTTTCCGATTTGGGGGGGGCGGCTACGAGCAGTACTTC.

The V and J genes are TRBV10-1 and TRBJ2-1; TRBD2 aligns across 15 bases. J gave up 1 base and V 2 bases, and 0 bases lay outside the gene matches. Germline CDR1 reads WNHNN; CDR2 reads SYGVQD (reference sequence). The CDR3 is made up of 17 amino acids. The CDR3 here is CASSEGLAGGSYNEQFF. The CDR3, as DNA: TGCGCCAGCAGTGAGGGACTAGCGGGAGGGTCCTACAATGAGCAGTTCTTC.

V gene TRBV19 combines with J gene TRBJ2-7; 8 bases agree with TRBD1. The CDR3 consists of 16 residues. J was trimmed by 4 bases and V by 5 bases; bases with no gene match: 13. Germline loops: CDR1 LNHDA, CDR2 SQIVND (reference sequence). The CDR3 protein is CASSGLIGQGLYEQYF. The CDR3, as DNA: TGTGCCAGTAGTGGGCTAATTGGACAGGGACTTTACGAGCAGTACTTC.